A single TCR beta chain is shown here with its context. This specimen belongs to a study of TIL therapy for anti-PD-1-resistant metastatic lung cancer. Time point described: pre-treatment sample, taken before nivolumab and TIL therapy. Most excised metastases sampled were pleural nodules or supraclavicular lymph nodes. Sequencing used immunoSEQ v3. Sequencing was performed with immunoSEQ multiplex PCR; in TCRdb, only in-frame clones are kept and a portion is missing. The table has just over 25,000 clones, 55% to 75% seen once. The receptor comes from a person aged 25 to 80 with non-small cell lung cancer. Here the sequenced sample was tumor tissue, taken at baseline.

The chain's CDR3 is CASSVDIMGDEQFF. The CDR3 DNA follows: TGCGCCAGCAGCGTCGACATTATGGGCGATGAGCAGTTCTTC. The chain recombines TRBV5-1 with TRBJ2-1, with unresolved D. This CDR3 is built from 14 residues. The germline CDR1 and CDR2 sequences are SGHRS and YFSETQ. Trimming removed 4 bases at V and 8 bases at J, with 16 bases between.